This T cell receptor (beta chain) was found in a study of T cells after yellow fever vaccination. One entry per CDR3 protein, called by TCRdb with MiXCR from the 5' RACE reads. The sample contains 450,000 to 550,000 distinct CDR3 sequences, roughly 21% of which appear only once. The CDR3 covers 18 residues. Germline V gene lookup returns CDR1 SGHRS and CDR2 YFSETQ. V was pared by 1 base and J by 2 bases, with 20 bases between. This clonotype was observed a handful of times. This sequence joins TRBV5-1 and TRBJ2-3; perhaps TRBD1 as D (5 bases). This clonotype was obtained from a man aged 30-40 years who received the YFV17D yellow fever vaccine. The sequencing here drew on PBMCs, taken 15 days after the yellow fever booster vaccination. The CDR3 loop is CASSLSGGGQRFTDTQYF. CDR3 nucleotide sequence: TGCGCCAGCAGCTTGAGTGGTGGCGGACAACGTTTCACAGATACGCAGTATTTT.